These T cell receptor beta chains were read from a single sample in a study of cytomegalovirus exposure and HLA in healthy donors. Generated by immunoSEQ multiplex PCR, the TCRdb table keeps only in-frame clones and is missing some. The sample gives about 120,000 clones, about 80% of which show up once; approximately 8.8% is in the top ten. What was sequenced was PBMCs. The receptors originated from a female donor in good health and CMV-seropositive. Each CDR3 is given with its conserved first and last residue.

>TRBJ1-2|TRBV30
CAWRQGFGYTF
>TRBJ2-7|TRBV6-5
CASSYDGVSSYEQYF
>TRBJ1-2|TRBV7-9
CASSSWEVPYTF
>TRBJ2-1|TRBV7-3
CASSPRARGYDEQFF
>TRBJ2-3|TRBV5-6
CASSLGAVDTQYF
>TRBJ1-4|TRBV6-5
CASRGQGNEKLFF
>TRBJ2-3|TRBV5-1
CASSLGAGGFTDTQYF
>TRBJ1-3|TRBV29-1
CSVRTEGNTIYF
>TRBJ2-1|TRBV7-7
CASSSAGSSEQFF
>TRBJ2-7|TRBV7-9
CASSPAYEQYF
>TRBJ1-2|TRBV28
CASSLSGNYGYTF
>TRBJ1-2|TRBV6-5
CASSPGGSGYTF
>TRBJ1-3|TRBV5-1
CASRFEGAGNTIYF
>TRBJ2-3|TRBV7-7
CASSLRQGNTDTQYF
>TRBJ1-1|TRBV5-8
CASGVTRGTEAFF
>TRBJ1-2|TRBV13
CASSHSQGLYGYTF
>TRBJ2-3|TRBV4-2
CASRGGLAGGQTDTQYF
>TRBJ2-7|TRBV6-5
CASSLGLYEQYF
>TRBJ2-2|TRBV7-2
CASSLAAGSTNTGELFF
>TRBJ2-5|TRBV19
CASSPQGDWYQETQYF
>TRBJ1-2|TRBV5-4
CASSLPGELYGYTF
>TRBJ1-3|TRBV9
CASSVLSGYSGNTIYF
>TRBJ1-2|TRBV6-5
CASSLSTGPNYGYTF
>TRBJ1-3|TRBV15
CATSRDSKDRNTIYF
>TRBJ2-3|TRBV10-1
CASSRGGSSTDTQYF
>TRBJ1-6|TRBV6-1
CASREPSSYNSPLHF
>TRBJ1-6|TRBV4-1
CASSQENRGSNSPLHF
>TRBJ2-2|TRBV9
CASSPRETTGELFF
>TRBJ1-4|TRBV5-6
CASSWGGTGGEKLFF
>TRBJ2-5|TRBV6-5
CASSCSSGIQETQYF
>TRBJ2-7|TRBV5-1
CASSPGLAVGEQYF
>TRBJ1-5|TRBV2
CASDTVDGQPQHF
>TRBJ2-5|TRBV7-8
CASSLSAETQYF
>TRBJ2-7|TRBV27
CASSSDRLYEQYF
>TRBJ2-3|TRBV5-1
CASSLASGSTDTQYF
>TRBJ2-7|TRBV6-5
CASSYSSQGVYYEQYF
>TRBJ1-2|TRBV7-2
CASSVYRTSNYGYTF
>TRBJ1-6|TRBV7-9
CASSLLGTAGNSPLHF
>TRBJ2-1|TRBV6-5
CASSYQGDNEQFF
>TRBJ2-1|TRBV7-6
CASSYLAGGHDEQFF
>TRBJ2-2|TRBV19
CASSPGAGGELFF
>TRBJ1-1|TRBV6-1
CASSQAPEAFF
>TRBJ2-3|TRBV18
CASSPPAQLGTDTQYF
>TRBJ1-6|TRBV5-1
CASSLGTGFSYNSPLHF
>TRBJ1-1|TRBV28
CASSFAGWATEAFF
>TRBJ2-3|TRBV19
CASSVRGGQADTQYF
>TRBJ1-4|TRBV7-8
CASSPREGEKLFF
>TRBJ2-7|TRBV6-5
CASSSRGQSYEQYF
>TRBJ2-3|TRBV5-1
CASSAELVRNTQYF
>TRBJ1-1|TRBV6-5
CASSFQGARNTEAFF
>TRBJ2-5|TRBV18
CASSRDLQETQYF
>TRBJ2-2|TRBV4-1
CASSQGLAGFGELFF
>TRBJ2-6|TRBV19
CASSFLWPGQSLSGANVLTF
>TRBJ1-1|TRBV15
CATSRDQGGTEAFF
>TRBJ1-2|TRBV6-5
CASSYSRQGLSGYTF